This paragraph covers one T cell receptor beta chain sequence. These data are taken from a study of OX40 agonist ivuxolimab in advanced cancers. For the study at large: Treatment of patients was with ivuxolimab, an agonistic anti-OX40 (CD134) antibody. The dose-escalation cohort was about 87% male, with a mean age of around 60 years, ranging about 23 to 79.

Assay used: immunoSEQ multiplex PCR; TCRdb lists only in-frame clones, some missing. The sample includes fewer than 85,000 clones, about 84% of them seen just once. With 2 bases clipped from V and 3 bases from J, the junction kept 2 bases outside the gene matches. CDR1 and CDR2 from the germline V gene are SGHAT and FQDESV (reference sequence). The CDR3 consists of 14 residues. The J gene is TRBJ2-7, the V gene TRBV11-1; 9 positions match TRBD1. The sample consisted of CD4+ or CD8+ T cells sorted from blood, taken in a trial of the OX40 agonist ivuxolimab. The sequence was obtained from an adult with an advanced solid tumor such as melanoma, head and neck, liver or kidney cancer. The CDR3 DNA is TGTGCCAGCAGCTTACCGGGACAGGGCTACGAGCAGTACTTC. This translates into CASSLPGQGYEQYF.